Sequencing of this T cell receptor (beta chain) was carried out in a study of T cells in Graves' hyperthyroidism and ophthalmopathy. Findings and limits, study-wide: Appearing also in blood were most of the thyroid clonotypes expanded above 0.001. Ophthalmopathy was separated from stable hyperthyroidism by a 13 V-J model.

This clonotype was observed a few times. Its cognate antigen is unknown. Trimming removed 3 bases at V and 7 bases at J, with 22 bases between. The germline CDR1 and CDR2 sequences are ENHRY and SYGVKD. The CDR3 covers 18 residues. TCR beta CDR3 region amplification was performed from RNA transcripts. First-round RT-PCR of the TCR CDR3 relied on the HTBI primer set. TCRdb used MiXCR to reprocess the multiplex PCR reads, holding one entry per CDR3 protein. The sample has about 380,000 distinct CDR3 sequences, approximately 17% seen once. Diagnoses rested on clinical symptoms, serum thyroxine and TRAb, thyroid ultrasound and orbital computed tomography.

The chain is built from TRBV10-3 and TRBJ1-6; D perhaps matches TRBD1 (5 bases). The sequence came from a man between 18 and 35 years old with Graves' ophthalmopathy. Sequenced material: blood. CDR3 DNA sequence: TGTGCCATCAGTGAAAGCAGGGTGGGAGGTGTTTGGAATTCACCCCTCCACTTT. Its translation is CAISESRVGGVWNSPLHF.